Listed below are T cell receptor beta chains from one sample, sequenced in a study of blood T cell repertoires in COVID-19. The method was immunoSEQ multiplex PCR; TCRdb's version includes in-frame clones alone and lacks a portion of them. Seen here are approximately 70,000 clones, about 75% observed once, and the top ten hold around half. The specimen was PBMCs or T cells enriched from blood (not recorded which). These receptors all stem from a woman aged 60-75 years who had been exposed to COVID-19. Both conserved end residues are part of each CDR3. D genes are given only for firm matches. Size is omitted from some rows. Given values are once, few, many or a class for expanded clones.

v_gene: TRBV10-3; abundance: .; d_gene: .; len: 13; j_gene: TRBJ1-1; CDR3aa: CAISEELGAEAFF; CDR3nt: TGTGCCATCAGTGAGGAACTCGGGGCTGAAGCTTTCTTT
v_gene: TRBV18; abundance: .; d_gene: .; len: 17; j_gene: TRBJ1-5; CDR3aa: CASSPTRAVNSNQPQHF; CDR3nt: TGTGCCAGCTCACCGACCAGGGCCGTTAATAGCAATCAGCCCCAGCATTTT
v_gene: TRBV4-1; abundance: .; d_gene: .; len: 16; j_gene: TRBJ1-6; CDR3aa: CASSLFSTGGNSPLHF; CDR3nt: TGCGCCAGCAGCCTTTTCTCGACGGGGGGGAATTCACCCCTCCACTTT
v_gene: TRBV11-2; abundance: few; d_gene: TRBD1; len: 15; j_gene: TRBJ2-1; CDR3aa: CASSPRGQGQREQFF; CDR3nt: TGTGCCAGCAGCCCCCGCGGACAGGGTCAGCGGGAGCAGTTCTTC
v_gene: TRBV29-1; abundance: .; d_gene: .; len: 12; j_gene: TRBJ1-1; CDR3aa: CSVGAGDTEAFF; CDR3nt: TGCAGCGTTGGAGCAGGGGACACTGAAGCTTTCTTT
v_gene: TRBV7-2; abundance: .; d_gene: .; len: 14; j_gene: TRBJ1-6; CDR3aa: CASSPQRGGSPLHF; CDR3nt: TGTGCCAGCAGCCCGCAGCGGGGGGGTTCACCCCTCCACTTT
v_gene: TRBV7-9; abundance: .; d_gene: .; len: 11; j_gene: TRBJ2-7; CDR3aa: CASSLGERQYF; CDR3nt: TGTGCCAGCAGCTTAGGGGAGCGGCAGTACTTC
v_gene: TRBV5-6; abundance: .; d_gene: .; len: 17; j_gene: TRBJ1-6; CDR3aa: CASSLVAGVENNSPLHF; CDR3nt: TGTGCCAGCAGCTTGGTAGCAGGGGTAGAGAATAATTCACCCCTCCACTTT
v_gene: TRBV29-1; abundance: .; d_gene: TRBD1; len: 13; j_gene: TRBJ1-2; CDR3aa: CSVRTGSGYGYTF; CDR3nt: TGCAGCGTGCGGACAGGGTCGGGCTATGGCTACACCTTC
v_gene: TRBV2; abundance: few; d_gene: TRBD2; len: 14; j_gene: TRBJ2-2; CDR3aa: CASRRGANTGELFF; CDR3nt: TGTGCCAGCAGACGGGGGGCGAACACCGGGGAGCTGTTTTTT
v_gene: TRBV6-1; abundance: .; d_gene: .; len: 13; j_gene: TRBJ2-3; CDR3aa: CASSDRARDTQYF; CDR3nt: TGTGCCAGCAGTGACAGGGCACGGGATACGCAGTATTTT
v_gene: TRBV30; abundance: .; d_gene: .; len: 12; j_gene: TRBJ1-3; CDR3aa: CASRQNRNTIYF; CDR3nt: TGTGCCTCCAGACAGAACCGAAACACCATATATTTT
v_gene: TRBV7-9; abundance: .; d_gene: .; len: 13; j_gene: TRBJ2-1; CDR3aa: CAASPDLRDEQFF; CDR3nt: TGTGCCGCCTCCCCGGACTTAAGGGATGAGCAGTTCTTC
v_gene: TRBV3-1/TRBV3-2; abundance: .; d_gene: .; len: 13; j_gene: TRBJ2-5; CDR3aa: CASRRDNQETQYF; CDR3nt: TGTGCCAGCCGCCGGGACAACCAAGAGACCCAGTACTTC
v_gene: TRBV7-2; abundance: .; d_gene: .; len: 14; j_gene: TRBJ2-5; CDR3aa: CASSLRGKKETQYF; CDR3nt: TGTGCCAGCAGCTTAAGGGGGAAGAAAGAGACCCAGTACTTC
v_gene: TRBV6-5; abundance: .; d_gene: .; len: 12; j_gene: TRBJ1-1; CDR3aa: CASSFQQGEAFF; CDR3nt: TGTGCCAGCAGTTTCCAACAGGGTGAAGCTTTCTTT
v_gene: TRBV24-1; abundance: .; d_gene: .; len: 16; j_gene: TRBJ2-2; CDR3aa: CATSNRRPGDTGELFF; CDR3nt: TGTGCCACCAGTAACAGGCGCCCGGGGGACACCGGGGAGCTGTTTTTT
v_gene: TRBV5-6; abundance: .; d_gene: TRBD2; len: 16; j_gene: TRBJ2-3; CDR3aa: CASSSLAGSMSDTQYF; CDR3nt: TGTGCCAGCAGCTCCCTAGCGGGGAGTATGTCAGATACGCAGTATTTT
v_gene: TRBV27; abundance: .; d_gene: .; len: 13; j_gene: TRBJ1-2; CDR3aa: CASSLDRNYGYTF; CDR3nt: TGTGCCAGCAGTTTGGACAGAAACTATGGCTACACCTTC
v_gene: TRBV30; abundance: few; d_gene: .; len: 12; j_gene: TRBJ1-2; CDR3aa: CAWRAGNYGYTF; CDR3nt: TGTGCCTGGAGAGCGGGGAACTATGGCTACACCTTC
v_gene: TRBV29-1; abundance: .; d_gene: TRBD1; len: 14; j_gene: TRBJ2-4; CDR3aa: CSASDRGNKNIQYF; CDR3nt: TGCAGCGCGTCCGACAGGGGGAACAAAAACATTCAGTACTTC
v_gene: TRBV12-3/TRBV12-4; abundance: once; d_gene: .; len: 12; j_gene: TRBJ1-2; CDR3aa: CASRTANYGYTF; CDR3nt: TGTGCCAGCAGGACAGCTAACTATGGCTACACCTTC
v_gene: TRBV10-2; abundance: few; d_gene: .; len: 13; j_gene: TRBJ2-1; CDR3aa: CASSTSGVNEQFF; CDR3nt: TGCGCCAGCAGTACCAGCGGCGTCAATGAGCAGTTCTTC
v_gene: TRBV14; abundance: .; d_gene: .; len: 15; j_gene: TRBJ1-4; CDR3aa: CASSQDLSNNEKLFF; CDR3nt: TGTGCCAGCAGCCAAGATCTGAGTAATAATGAAAAACTGTTTTTT
v_gene: TRBV5-6; abundance: once; d_gene: .; len: 14; j_gene: TRBJ1-6; CDR3aa: CASRGGQKNSPLHF; CDR3nt: TGTGCCAGCAGGGGTGGACAGAAAAATTCACCCCTCCACTTT
v_gene: TRBV29-1; abundance: .; d_gene: .; len: 11; j_gene: TRBJ1-2; CDR3aa: CSVGTAGGYTF; CDR3nt: TGCAGCGTTGGGACAGCGGGAGGCTACACCTTC
v_gene: TRBV6-2/TRBV6-3; abundance: few; d_gene: TRBD1; len: 15; j_gene: TRBJ1-2; CDR3aa: CASSFLRTGFYGYTF; CDR3nt: TGTGCCAGCAGTTTCTTACGGACAGGCTTCTATGGCTACACCTTC
v_gene: TRBV5-1; abundance: .; d_gene: TRBD2; len: 15; j_gene: TRBJ2-5; CDR3aa: CASSPGTSGQETQYF; CDR3nt: TGCGCCAGCAGCCCAGGGACTAGCGGCCAAGAGACCCAGTACTTC
v_gene: TRBV14; abundance: .; d_gene: TRBD2; len: 15; j_gene: TRBJ2-7; CDR3aa: CASSRPGLAGIEQYF; CDR3nt: TGTGCCAGCAGCCGCCCGGGACTAGCGGGAATCGAGCAGTACTTC
v_gene: TRBV19; abundance: .; d_gene: .; len: 12; j_gene: TRBJ2-7; CDR3aa: CASATSGYEQYF; CDR3nt: TGTGCCAGTGCTACGTCGGGGTACGAGCAGTACTTC
v_gene: TRBV7-2; abundance: .; d_gene: TRBD1; len: 16; j_gene: TRBJ1-2; CDR3aa: CASSLGPGTEGYGYTF; CDR3nt: TGTGCCAGCAGTTTAGGACCCGGGACAGAAGGCTATGGCTACACCTTC
v_gene: TRBV7-2; abundance: .; d_gene: .; len: 17; j_gene: TRBJ1-5; CDR3aa: CASSLVPPGLGNQPQHF; CDR3nt: TGTGCCAGCAGCTTAGTACCCCCAGGGTTAGGCAATCAGCCCCAGCATTTT
v_gene: TRBV6-5; abundance: many; d_gene: TRBD1; len: 15; j_gene: TRBJ1-6; CDR3aa: CASRKGTVTNSPLHF; CDR3nt: TGTGCCAGCAGAAAGGGGACAGTTACTAATTCACCCCTCCACTTT
v_gene: TRBV29-1; abundance: .; d_gene: TRBD1; len: 12; j_gene: TRBJ1-1; CDR3aa: CSVDYRGSEAFF; CDR3nt: TGCAGCGTTGATTACAGGGGGTCTGAAGCTTTCTTT
v_gene: TRBV2; abundance: few; d_gene: TRBD1; len: 16; j_gene: TRBJ2-3; CDR3aa: CASRGPDRDGEDTQYF; CDR3nt: TGTGCCAGCAGGGGCCCTGACAGGGATGGAGAAGATACGCAGTATTTT
v_gene: TRBV4-1; abundance: .; d_gene: .; len: 16; j_gene: TRBJ2-2; CDR3aa: CASSQDSGGITGELFF; CDR3nt: TGCGCCAGCAGCCAAGATTCCGGGGGTATCACCGGGGAGCTGTTTTTT